This TCR beta chain came from a study of response to subunit inactivated influenza vaccine. This clonotype was recorded many times. At one of its ends the junction is not consistent with the germline gene, which may arise from a read error. Via MiXCR, TCRdb re-called the RT-PCR reads, giving one row per CDR3 protein. The repertoire includes hundreds of thousands of distinct CDR3 sequences, about 11% of them detected once, and 10% to 13% sits in the top ten. CDR1 LGHNA and CDR2 YNFKEQ come from the germline V gene. This CDR3 contains 14 residues. The TCR sequence derives from a man in his fifties who received an inactivated influenza vaccine. The V and J genes are TRBV4-2 and TRBJ2-3; D ambiguous. This specimen consisted of PBMCs from blood, obtained on the day of vaccination. The CDR3: CASSKEPSSDTQYF. In DNA form, the CDR3 reads TGTGCCAGCAGCAAAGAACCTTCCTCGGATACGCAGTATTTT.